Listed below are T cell receptor beta chains from one sample, sequenced in a study of blood T cell repertoires in COVID-19. Sequencing was performed with immunoSEQ multiplex PCR; in TCRdb, only in-frame clones are kept and a portion is missing. Of 100,000 or so clones listed, around 94% are singletons. Sequencing used peripheral blood. The receptors were gathered from a woman between 55 and 75 years old with active COVID-19. CDR3s include the opening cysteine and the closing phenylalanine or tryptophan. The D gene is left open where the match is weak. A clone size is listed for some rows: how often the clone was seen (once, few, many), or a class if it is expanded.

TRBV4-1,TRBD1,15,TRBJ2-7,once,CASSQGFGTEYEQYF,TGCGCCAGCAGCCAAGGCTTCGGGACAGAGTACGAGCAGTACTTC
TRBV5-6,NA,15,TRBJ1-2,NA,CASSLGTAPNYGYTF,TGTGCCAGCAGCTTGGGCACAGCTCCTAACTATGGCTACACCTTC
TRBV2,TRBD1,17,TRBJ2-6,NA,CASSRGRGISGANVLTF,TGTGCCAGCAGCCGTGGCAGGGGGATCTCTGGGGCCAACGTCCTGACTTTC
TRBV19,TRBD1,16,TRBJ2-1,NA,CASSIRAGTGIGEQFF,TGTGCCAGTAGTATTCGGGCAGGGACAGGGATTGGTGAGCAGTTCTTC
TRBV7-2,TRBD2,15,TRBJ2-5,NA,CASSVAGGIQETQYF,TGTGCCAGCAGCGTCGCGGGAGGAATCCAAGAGACCCAGTACTTC
TRBV2,NA,14,TRBJ1-1,NA,CASSENLGGGEAFF,TGTGCCAGCAGTGAAAATCTGGGAGGGGGTGAAGCTTTCTTT
TRBV6-6,NA,16,TRBJ1-5,NA,CASRRERTDSNQPQHF,TGTGCCAGCAGACGAGAAAGGACAGATTCTAATCAGCCCCAGCATTTT
TRBV6-6,NA,12,TRBJ2-7,NA,CASSYSEYEQYF,TGTGCCAGCAGTTACAGCGAATACGAGCAGTACTTC
TRBV5-8,NA,16,TRBJ2-7,few,CASSFAGTPSSYEQYF,TGTGCCAGCAGCTTTGCCGGGACACCGAGCTCCTACGAGCAGTACTTC
TRBV28,NA,15,TRBJ1-2,NA,CASSFSLRGTGGYTF,TGTGCCAGCAGTTTTTCTCTACGCGGCACGGGGGGCTACACCTTC
TRBV12-3/TRBV12-4,NA,13,TRBJ2-7,NA,CASSSAESYEQYF,TGTGCCAGCAGTTCTGCGGAGAGCTACGAGCAGTACTTC
TRBV27,TRBD2,14,TRBJ2-7,NA,CASSLKGTSYEQYF,TGTGCCAGCAGTTTGAAAGGGACTAGCTACGAGCAGTACTTC
TRBV11-3,NA,14,TRBJ1-1,NA,CASSLEQGVSEAFF,TGTGCCAGCAGCTTAGAACAGGGAGTCTCTGAAGCTTTCTTT
TRBV7-9,TRBD2,15,TRBJ2-5,NA,CASKGLAGGFETQYF,TGTGCCAGCAAGGGACTAGCGGGGGGATTCGAGACCCAGTACTTC
TRBV18,NA,16,TRBJ1-5,NA,CASSPQGRGGNQPQHF,TGTGCCAGCTCACCACAGGGCCGGGGTGGCAATCAGCCCCAGCATTTT
TRBV5-1,TRBD2,15,TRBJ2-7,NA,CASSLELAGDNEQYF,TGCGCCAGCAGCTTGGAGCTAGCGGGAGACAACGAGCAGTACTTC
TRBV6-5,NA,12,TRBJ1-3,NA,CASQNSGNTIYF,TGTGCCAGCCAAAACTCTGGAAACACCATATATTTT
TRBV28,NA,13,TRBJ1-3,NA,CASSLRGGNTIYF,TGTGCCAGCAGTTTAAGGGGTGGAAACACCATATATTTT
TRBV5-4,TRBD1,14,TRBJ2-7,NA,CASSTTGSSYEQYF,TGTGCCAGTTCGACGACAGGGAGCTCCTACGAGCAGTACTTC
TRBV28,NA,13,TRBJ2-7,NA,CASLQGGSYEQYF,TGTGCCAGTCTTCAGGGGGGCTCCTACGAGCAGTACTTC
TRBV12-3/TRBV12-4,NA,13,TRBJ1-1,NA,CASSSLMNTEAFF,TGTGCCAGCAGTTCTCTTATGAACACTGAAGCTTTCTTT
TRBV14,TRBD1,16,TRBJ1-2,NA,CASSLTGTEYNYGYTF,TGTGCCAGCAGCTTGACCGGGACAGAATACAACTATGGCTACACCTTC
TRBV29-1,NA,12,TRBJ2-3,NA,CSVRTNTDTQYF,TGCAGCGTCAGGACTAATACAGATACGCAGTATTTT
TRBV7-9,NA,14,TRBJ1-4,NA,CASSRGGTNEKLFF,TGTGCCAGCAGCCGGGGTGGAACTAATGAAAAACTGTTTTTT
TRBV20-1,NA,11,TRBJ2-4,NA,CTGGLGNIQYF,TGCACCGGGGGGCTAGGAAACATTCAGTACTTC
TRBV6-5,NA,15,TRBJ1-2,NA,CASSYARGFNYGYTF,TGTGCCAGCAGTTACGCGCGGGGTTTTAACTATGGCTACACCTTC
TRBV28,TRBD1,13,TRBJ2-7,NA,CASSLDRDYEQYF,TGTGCCAGCAGTTTAGACAGGGACTACGAGCAGTACTTC
TRBV28,NA,12,TRBJ1-5,once,CASSLVSQPQHF,TGTGCCAGCAGTTTGGTGAGTCAGCCCCAGCATTTT
TRBV4-1,NA,14,TRBJ2-7,NA,CASSNPGRSYEQYF,TGCGCCAGCAGCAACCCGGGTCGCTCCTACGAGCAGTACTTC
TRBV18,NA,13,TRBJ2-3,NA,CASSPPLENTQYF,TGTGCCAGCTCACCACCGCTAGAAAATACGCAGTATTTT
TRBV27,NA,17,TRBJ1-1,NA,CASSSAFAGPMNTEAFF,TGTGCCAGCAGTTCCGCCTTTGCGGGACCCATGAACACTGAAGCTTTCTTT
TRBV28,TRBD1,13,TRBJ1-1,NA,CASHRGLSTEAFF,TGTGCCAGCCATAGGGGGCTTAGCACTGAAGCTTTCTTT
TRBV30,NA,13,TRBJ1-2,NA,CAWSVGGLYGYTF,TGTGCCTGGAGTGTAGGGGGATTGTATGGCTACACCTTC
TRBV27,TRBD2,15,TRBJ2-1,NA,CASSRGLAVGDEQFF,TGTGCCAGCAGTCGTGGACTAGCGGTGGGCGATGAGCAGTTCTTC
TRBV3-1/TRBV3-2,TRBD1,16,TRBJ1-3,NA,CASSQGGQSSGNTIYF,TGTGCCAGCAGCCAAGGGGGACAGTCCTCTGGAAACACCATATATTTT
TRBV19,TRBD1,12,TRBJ1-2,NA,CASLIQGNGYTF,TGTGCCAGTCTCATACAGGGGAACGGCTACACCTTC
TRBV6-2/TRBV6-3,NA,13,TRBJ1-1,NA,CASSHPRETEAFF,TGTGCCAGCAGTCACCCCAGGGAAACTGAAGCTTTCTTT
TRBV4-3,NA,14,TRBJ1-1,NA,CASSPKRSRGGAFF,TGCGCCAGCAGCCCCAAAAGGTCGCGGGGGGGAGCTTTCTTT
TRBV6-6,TRBD1,16,TRBJ2-1,once,CASSNGQGGTMVEQFF,TGTGCCAGCAGTAATGGACAGGGGGGAACAATGGTGGAGCAGTTCTTC
TRBV27,NA,16,TRBJ1-1,NA,CASSLYLITENTEAFF,TGTGCCAGCAGTTTATACCTAATCACCGAGAACACTGAAGCTTTCTTT
TRBV19,NA,13,TRBJ2-7,NA,CASSPGQPYEQYF,TGTGCCAGTAGTCCCGGACAGCCCTACGAGCAGTACTTC
TRBV5-8,TRBD2,18,TRBJ2-6,once,CASSLWGGTYSGANVLTF,TGTGCCAGCAGCTTATGGGGGGGGACCTACTCTGGGGCCAACGTCCTGACTTTC
TRBV5-5,TRBD1,16,TRBJ1-5,few,CASSWALTGVAQPQHF,TGTGCCAGCAGCTGGGCACTGACAGGGGTGGCTCAGCCCCAGCATTTT
TRBV24-1,TRBD2,15,TRBJ2-1,once,CATSDGLAEGNEQFF,TGTGCCACCAGTGATGGTCTAGCGGAGGGCAATGAGCAGTTCTTC
TRBV21-1,NA,16,TRBJ2-1,NA,CASSCLRRGPYNEQFF,TGTGCCAGCAGCTGCCTCCGCAGGGGCCCCTACAATGAGCAGTTCTTC
TRBV2,TRBD2,16,TRBJ2-4,NA,CASSPLAGSAENIQYF,TGTGCCAGCAGTCCACTAGCGGGGAGTGCGGAAAACATTCAGTACTTC
TRBV10-3,NA,15,TRBJ1-5,NA,CAISERGFGNQPQHF,TGTGCCATCAGTGAGAGAGGGTTTGGCAATCAGCCCCAGCATTTT
TRBV5-6,TRBD1,16,TRBJ2-7,NA,CASSSSWDRGLYEQYF,TGTGCCAGCAGCTCAAGCTGGGACAGGGGGCTTTACGAGCAGTACTTC
TRBV27,NA,14,TRBJ2-5,NA,CASSLWRGSETQYF,TGTGCCAGCAGTTTATGGAGAGGGAGCGAGACCCAGTACTTC
TRBV6-1,NA,15,TRBJ2-1,NA,CASSEYGQVYNEQFF,TGTGCCAGCAGTGAGTATGGACAAGTCTACAATGAGCAGTTCTTC
TRBV2,NA,13,TRBJ2-1,NA,CASRPLGANEQFF,TGTGCCAGCAGACCACTAGGAGCCAATGAGCAGTTCTTC